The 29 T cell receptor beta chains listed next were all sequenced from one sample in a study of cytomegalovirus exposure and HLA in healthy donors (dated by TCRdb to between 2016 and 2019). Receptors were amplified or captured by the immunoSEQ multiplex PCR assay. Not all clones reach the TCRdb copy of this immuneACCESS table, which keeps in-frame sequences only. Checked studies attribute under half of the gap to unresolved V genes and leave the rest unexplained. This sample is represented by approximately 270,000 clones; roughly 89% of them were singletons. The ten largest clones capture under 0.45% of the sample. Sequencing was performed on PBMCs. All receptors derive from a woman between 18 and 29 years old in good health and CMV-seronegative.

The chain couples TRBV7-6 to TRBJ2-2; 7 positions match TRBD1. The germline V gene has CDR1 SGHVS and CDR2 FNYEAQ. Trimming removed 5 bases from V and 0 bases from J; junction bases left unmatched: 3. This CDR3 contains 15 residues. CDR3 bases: TGTGCCAGCAGCCATGGGACAGCGAACACCGGGGAGCTGTTTTTT. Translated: CASSHGTANTGELFF.

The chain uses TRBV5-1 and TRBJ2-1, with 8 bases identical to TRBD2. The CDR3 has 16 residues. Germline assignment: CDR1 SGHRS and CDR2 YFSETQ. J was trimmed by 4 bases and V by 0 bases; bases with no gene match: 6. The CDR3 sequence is CASSLVRGGWYNEQFF. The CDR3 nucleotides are TGCGCCAGCAGCTTGGTACGGGGGGGCTGGTACAATGAGCAGTTCTTC. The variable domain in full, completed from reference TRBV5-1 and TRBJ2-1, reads KAGVTQTPRYLIKTRGQQVTLSCSPISGHRSVSWYQQTPGQGLQFLFEYFSETQRNKGNFPGRFSGRQFSNSRSEMNVSTLELGDSALYLCASSLVRGGWYNEQFFGPGTRLTVL.

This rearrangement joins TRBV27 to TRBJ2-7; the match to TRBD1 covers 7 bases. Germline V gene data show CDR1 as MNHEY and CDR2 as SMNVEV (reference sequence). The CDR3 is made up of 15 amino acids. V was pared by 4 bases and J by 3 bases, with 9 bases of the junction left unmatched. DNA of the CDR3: TGTGCCAGCAGTTATGAAAAACAGGGGTTCTACGAGCAGTACTTC. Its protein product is CASSYEKQGFYEQYF.

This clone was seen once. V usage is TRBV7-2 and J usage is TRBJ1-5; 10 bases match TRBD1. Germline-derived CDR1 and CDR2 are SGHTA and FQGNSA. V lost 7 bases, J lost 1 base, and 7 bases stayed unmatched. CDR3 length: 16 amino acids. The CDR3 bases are TGTGCCAGCAAGGGGACAGGGGAGGCGAGCAATCAGCCCCAGCATTTT. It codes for CASKGTGEASNQPQHF. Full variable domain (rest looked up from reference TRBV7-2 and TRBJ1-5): GAGVSQSPSNKVTEKGKDVELRCDPISGHTALYWYRQSLGQGLEFLIYFQGNSAPDKSGLPSDRFSAERTGGSVSTLTIQRTQQEDSAVYLCASKGTGEASNQPQHFGDGTRLSIL.

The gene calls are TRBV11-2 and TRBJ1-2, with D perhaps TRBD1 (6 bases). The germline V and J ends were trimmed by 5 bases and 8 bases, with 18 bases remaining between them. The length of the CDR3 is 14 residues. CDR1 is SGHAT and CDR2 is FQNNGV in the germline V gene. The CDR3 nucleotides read TGTGCCAGCAGCCCCGAAACAGGGTTTCAGGGCTACACCTTC. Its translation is CASSPETGFQGYTF.

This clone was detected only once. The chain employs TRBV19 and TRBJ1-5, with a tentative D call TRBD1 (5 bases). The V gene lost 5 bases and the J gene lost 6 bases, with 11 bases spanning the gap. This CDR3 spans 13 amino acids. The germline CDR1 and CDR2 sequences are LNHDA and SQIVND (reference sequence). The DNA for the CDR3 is TGTGCCAGTAGTCCAGGGTGGGTTCAGCCCCAGCATTTT. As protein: CASSPGWVQPQHF.

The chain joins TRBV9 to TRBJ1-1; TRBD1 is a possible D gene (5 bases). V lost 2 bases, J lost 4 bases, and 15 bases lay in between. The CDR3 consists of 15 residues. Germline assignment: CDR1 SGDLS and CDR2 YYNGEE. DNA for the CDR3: TGTGCCAGCAGCGTCGATACGGGGGAGAGCACTGAAGCTTTCTTT. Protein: CASSVDTGESTEAFF.

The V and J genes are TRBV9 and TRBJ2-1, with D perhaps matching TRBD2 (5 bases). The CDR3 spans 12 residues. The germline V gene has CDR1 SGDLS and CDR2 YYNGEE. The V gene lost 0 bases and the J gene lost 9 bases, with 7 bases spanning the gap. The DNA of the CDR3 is TGTGCCAGCAGCGTAGCGGGGAGTGAGCAGTTCTTC. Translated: CASSVAGSEQFF.

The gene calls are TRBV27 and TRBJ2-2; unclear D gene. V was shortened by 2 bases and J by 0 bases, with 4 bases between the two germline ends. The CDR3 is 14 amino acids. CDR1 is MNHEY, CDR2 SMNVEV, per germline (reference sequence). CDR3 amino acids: CASSLPTNTGELFF. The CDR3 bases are TGTGCCAGCAGTTTACCAACGAACACCGGGGAGCTGTTTTTT.

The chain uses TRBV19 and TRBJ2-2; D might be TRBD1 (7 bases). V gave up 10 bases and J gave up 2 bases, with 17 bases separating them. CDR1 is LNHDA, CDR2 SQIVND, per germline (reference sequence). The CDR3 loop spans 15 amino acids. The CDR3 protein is CATQEGQPNTGELFF. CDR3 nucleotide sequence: TGTGCCACCCAGGAGGGACAGCCTAACACCGGGGAGCTGTTTTTT. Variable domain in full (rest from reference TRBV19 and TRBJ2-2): DGGITQSPKYLFRKEGQNVTLSCEQNLNHDAMYWYRQDPGQGLRLIYYSQIVNDFQKGDIAEGYSVSREKKESFPLTVTSAQKNPTAFYLCATQEGQPNTGELFFGEGSRLTVL.

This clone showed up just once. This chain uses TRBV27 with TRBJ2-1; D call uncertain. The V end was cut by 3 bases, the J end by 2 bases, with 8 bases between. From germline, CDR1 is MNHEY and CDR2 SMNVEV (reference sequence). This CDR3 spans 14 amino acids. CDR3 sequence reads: CASSFSNAYNEQFF. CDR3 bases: TGTGCCAGCAGTTTTTCTAATGCCTACAATGAGCAGTTCTTC.

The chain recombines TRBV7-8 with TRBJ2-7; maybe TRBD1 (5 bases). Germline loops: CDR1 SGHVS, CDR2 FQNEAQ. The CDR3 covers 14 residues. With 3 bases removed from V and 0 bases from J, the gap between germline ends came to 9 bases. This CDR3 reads CASSFRALSYEQYF. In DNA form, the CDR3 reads TGTGCCAGCAGCTTCAGGGCCCTCTCCTACGAGCAGTACTTC. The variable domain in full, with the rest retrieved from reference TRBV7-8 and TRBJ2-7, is GAGVSQSPRYKVAKRGQDVALRCDPISGHVSLFWYQQALGQGPEFLTYFQNEAQLDKSGLPSDRFFAERPEGSVSTLKIQRTQQEDSAVYLCASSFRALSYEQYFGPGTRLTVT.

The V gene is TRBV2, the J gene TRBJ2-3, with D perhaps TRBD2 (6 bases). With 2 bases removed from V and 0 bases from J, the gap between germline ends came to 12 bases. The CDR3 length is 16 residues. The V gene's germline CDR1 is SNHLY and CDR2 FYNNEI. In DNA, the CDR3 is TGTGCCAGCAGTGAATGGCGACTAGGGAGCACAGATACGCAGTATTTT. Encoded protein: CASSEWRLGSTDTQYF.

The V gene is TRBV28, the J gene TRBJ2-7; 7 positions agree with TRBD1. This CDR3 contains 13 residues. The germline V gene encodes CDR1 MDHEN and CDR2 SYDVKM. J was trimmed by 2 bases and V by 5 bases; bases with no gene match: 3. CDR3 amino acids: CASSLGTAYEQYV. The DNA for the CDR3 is TGTGCCAGCAGTCTCGGGACAGCCTACGAGCAGTACGTC.

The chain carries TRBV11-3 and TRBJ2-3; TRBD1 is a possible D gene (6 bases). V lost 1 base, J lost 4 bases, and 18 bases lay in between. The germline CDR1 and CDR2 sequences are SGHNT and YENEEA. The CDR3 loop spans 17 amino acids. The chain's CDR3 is CASSLGRGTSRSDTQYF. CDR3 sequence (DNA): TGTGCCAGCAGCTTAGGCCGTGGGACATCCAGGTCAGATACGCAGTATTTT.

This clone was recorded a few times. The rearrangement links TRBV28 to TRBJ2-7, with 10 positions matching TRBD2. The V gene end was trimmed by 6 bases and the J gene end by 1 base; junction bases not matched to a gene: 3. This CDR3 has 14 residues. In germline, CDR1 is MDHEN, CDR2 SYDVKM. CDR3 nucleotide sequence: TGTGCCAGCAGGGTAGCGGGGGGATCCTACGAGCAGTACGTC. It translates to CASRVAGGSYEQYV.

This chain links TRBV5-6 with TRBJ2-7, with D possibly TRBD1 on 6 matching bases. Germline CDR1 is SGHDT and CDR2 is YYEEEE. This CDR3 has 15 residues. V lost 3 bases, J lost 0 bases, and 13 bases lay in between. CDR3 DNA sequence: TGTGCCAGCAGCTCCGACAGGATTTCCTCCTACGAGCAGTACTTC. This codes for CASSSDRISSYEQYF.

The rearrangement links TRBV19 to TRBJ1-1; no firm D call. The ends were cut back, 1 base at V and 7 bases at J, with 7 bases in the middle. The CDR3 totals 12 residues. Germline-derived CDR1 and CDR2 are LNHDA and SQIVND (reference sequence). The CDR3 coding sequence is TGTGCCAGTAGTATAGTACAGAATGAAGCTTTCTTT. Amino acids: CASSIVQNEAFF.

The CDR3 bases are TGCGCCAGCAGCCAGGCTGTAGACAGGGAATATGGCTACACCTTC. Its translation is CASSQAVDREYGYTF. The chain uses TRBV4-1 and TRBJ1-2; 7 bases are a match to TRBD1. CDR1 and CDR2 (germline): MGHRA, YSYEKL. The CDR3 is made up of 15 amino acids. V shed 3 bases, J shed 5 bases, and the junction held 9 bases outside the gene matches.

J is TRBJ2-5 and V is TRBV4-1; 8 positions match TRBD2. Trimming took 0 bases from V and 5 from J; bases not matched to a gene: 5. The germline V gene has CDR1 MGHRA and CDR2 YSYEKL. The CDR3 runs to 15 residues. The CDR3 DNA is TGCGCCAGCAGCCAAGAAGCGGGGGAGAGGGAGACCCAGTACTTC. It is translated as CASSQEAGERETQYF.

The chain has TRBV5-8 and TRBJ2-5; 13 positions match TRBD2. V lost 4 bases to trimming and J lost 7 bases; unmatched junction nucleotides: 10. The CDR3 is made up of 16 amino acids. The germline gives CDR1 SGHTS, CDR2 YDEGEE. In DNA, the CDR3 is TGTGCCAGCAGCCTTAAACTAGCGGGGGGGCCTCCGACCCAGTACTTC. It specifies CASSLKLAGGPPTQYF.

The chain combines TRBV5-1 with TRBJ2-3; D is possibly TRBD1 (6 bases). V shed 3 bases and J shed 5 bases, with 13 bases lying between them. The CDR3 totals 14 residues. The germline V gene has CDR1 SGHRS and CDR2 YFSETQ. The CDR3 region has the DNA TGCGCCAGCAGCTGGGGTGACAGGCAAGATACGCAGTATTTT. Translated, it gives CASSWGDRQDTQYF.

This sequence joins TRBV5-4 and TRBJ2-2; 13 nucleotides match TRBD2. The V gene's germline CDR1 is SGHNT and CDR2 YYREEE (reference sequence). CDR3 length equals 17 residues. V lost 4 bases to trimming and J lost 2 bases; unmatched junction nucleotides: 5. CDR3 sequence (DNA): TGTGCCAGCAGCCGGACTAGCGGGGGTCGCAACACCGGGGAGCTGTTTTTT. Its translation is CASSRTSGGRNTGELFF.

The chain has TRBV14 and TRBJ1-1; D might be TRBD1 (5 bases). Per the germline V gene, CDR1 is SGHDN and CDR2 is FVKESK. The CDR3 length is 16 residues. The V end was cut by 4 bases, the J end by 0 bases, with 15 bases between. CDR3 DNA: TGTGCCAGCAGCCCACCCCCGCAGGGAATGAACACTGAAGCTTTCTTT. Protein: CASSPPPQGMNTEAFF.

DNA of the CDR3: TGTGCCAGCAGCTCAACTTGGCCCACAGCTAACTATGGCTACACCTTC. It codes for CASSSTWPTANYGYTF. The V and J genes are TRBV11-1 and TRBJ1-2; D gene unclear. CDR1 SGHAT and CDR2 FQDESV come from the germline V gene (reference sequence). The CDR3 runs 16 residues. V shed 4 bases and J shed 0 bases, with 15 bases lying between them.

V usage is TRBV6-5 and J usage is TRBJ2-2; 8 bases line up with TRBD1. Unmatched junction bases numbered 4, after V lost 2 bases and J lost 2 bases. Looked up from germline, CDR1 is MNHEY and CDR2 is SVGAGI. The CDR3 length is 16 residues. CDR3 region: CASSYPTGANTGELFF. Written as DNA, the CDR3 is TGTGCCAGCAGTTACCCGACAGGGGCCAACACCGGGGAGCTGTTTTTT.

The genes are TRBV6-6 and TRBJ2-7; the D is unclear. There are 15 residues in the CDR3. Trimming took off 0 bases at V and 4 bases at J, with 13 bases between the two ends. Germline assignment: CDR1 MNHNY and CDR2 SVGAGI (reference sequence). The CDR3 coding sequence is TGTGCCAGCAGTTACTCGCAGGCCAGCACTTACGAGCAGTACGTC. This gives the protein CASSYSQASTYEQYV.

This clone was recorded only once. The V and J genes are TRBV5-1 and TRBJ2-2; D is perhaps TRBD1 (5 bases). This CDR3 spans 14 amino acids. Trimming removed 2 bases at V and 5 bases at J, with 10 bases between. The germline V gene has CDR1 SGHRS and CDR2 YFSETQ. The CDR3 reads CASSFAGSTGELFF. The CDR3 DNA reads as TGCGCCAGCAGCTTTGCAGGGTCGACCGGGGAGCTGTTTTTT.

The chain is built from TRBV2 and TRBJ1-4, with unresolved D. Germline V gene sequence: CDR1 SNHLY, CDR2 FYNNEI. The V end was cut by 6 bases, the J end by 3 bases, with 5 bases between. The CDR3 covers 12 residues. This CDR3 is CASSSANEKLFF. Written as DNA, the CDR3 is TGTGCCAGCAGCTCGGCTAATGAAAAACTGTTTTTT. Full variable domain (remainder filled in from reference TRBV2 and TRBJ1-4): EPEVTQTPSHQVTQMGQEVILRCVPISNHLYFYWYRQILGQKVEFLVSFYNNEISEKSEIFDDQFSVERPDGSNFTLKIRSTKLEDSAMYFCASSSANEKLFFGSGTQLSVL.